These 21 T cell receptor beta chains originate from one sample sequenced in a study of spatial heterogeneity in lung cancer. Time point: blood at routine non-recurrence follow-up after resection. Sequencing was performed on whole RNA extracted from tumor and nontumor lung tissue, or from frozen PBMC, and the material was left unsorted. Via MiXCR, TCRdb re-called the 5' RACE reads, giving one row per CDR3 protein. The sample carries 25,000 or so distinct CDR3 sequences, roughly 5.5% recorded once. The sequencing used PBMCs, collected at follow-up. Source of these receptors: a male donor with early-stage non-small cell lung cancer.

A note on this clonotype: It may be a read error: a sequence one base away is much more abundant. The V call is TRBV3-1, the J call TRBJ2-3; D uncertain. The CDR3 has 14 amino acids. The germline V gene has CDR1 LGHDT and CDR2 YNNKEL (reference sequence). Trimming stripped 1 base from V and 2 bases from J, with 7 bases between. CDR3 in amino acids: CASSQGLFTDTQYF. The CDR3 coding sequence is TGTGCCAGCAGCCAAGGGCTTTTCACAGATACGCAGTATTTT.

At least ten counts were recorded for this clonotype. The chain carries TRBV6-2 or TRBV6-3 and TRBJ2-7, with 10 bases aligning to TRBD2. Losses at the gene ends were 5 bases for V and 4 bases for J; bases not matched to a gene: 5. CDR3 length equals 14 residues. Germline lookup yields CDR1 MNHEY and CDR2 SVGEGT. The CDR3 nucleotides are TGTGCCAGCAGTCTAGCGGGGGAATCTTACGAGCAGTACTTC. Its protein is CASSLAGESYEQYF.

This clonotype was picked up many times. This sequence joins TRBV7-2 and TRBJ2-5; 10 bases align to TRBD2. CDR1 is SGHTA and CDR2 is FQGNSA in the germline V gene. The CDR3 has 17 amino acids. Germline trimming cut 0 bases from V and 4 bases from J; bases unmatched to any gene: 8. CDR3 in amino acids: CASSLAGASGRGETQYF. CDR3 nucleotide sequence: TGTGCCAGCAGCTTAGCTGGGGCTAGCGGGAGAGGAGAGACCCAGTACTTC.

In this sample, this clonotype turned up a few times. The J gene is TRBJ2-1, the V gene TRBV20-1; TRBD2 matches at 9 bases. This CDR3 spans 14 amino acids. Trimming removed 7 bases from V and 5 bases from J; junction bases left unmatched: 9. Looked up from germline, CDR1 is DFQATT and CDR2 is SNEGSKA (reference sequence). For the CDR3, the DNA is TGCAGTGTTACGACTAGCGGAGGGGACAATGAGCAGTTCTTC. Amino acids: CSVTTSGGDNEQFF.

The table lists this clonotype with many counts. The chain uses TRBV29-1 and TRBJ2-1; TRBD2 agrees at 8 bases. There are 13 residues in the CDR3. CDR1 is SQVTM, CDR2 ANQGSEA, per germline. V dropped 6 bases and J dropped 7; count of bases not matched to a gene: 8. The CDR3 nucleotides are TGCAGCGTGGCCGGGACTAGTGTAAATGAGCAGTTCTTC. Translating it yields CSVAGTSVNEQFF.

The sample holds many counts of this clonotype. This rearrangement joins TRBV6-2 or TRBV6-3 to TRBJ1-1; D gene unclear. This CDR3 region has 15 residues. V dropped 6 bases and J dropped 0 bases, with 14 bases sitting between them. Germline CDR1 MNHEY, CDR2 SVGEGT. The CDR3 sequence is CASRLGSVMNTEAFF. The DNA for the CDR3 is TGTGCCAGCAGACTGGGCAGCGTAATGAACACTGAAGCTTTCTTT.

This clonotype was seen many times. The genes are TRBV18 and TRBJ2-2, with D possibly being TRBD1 (7 bases). The CDR3 runs to 18 residues. Trimming removed 4 bases at V and 1 base at J, with 19 bases between. Germline V gene lookup returns CDR1 KGHSH and CDR2 LQKENI. The CDR3 is CASSRLSAGQQNTGELFF. DNA for the CDR3: TGTGCCAGCTCACGCTTGAGTGCGGGACAGCAGAACACCGGGGAGCTGTTTTTT.

This clonotype was observed a few times. The chain employs TRBV6-1 and TRBJ2-3, with 9 nucleotides matching TRBD1. Trimming removed 8 bases from V and 9 bases from J; junction bases left unmatched: 12. CDR1 and CDR2 (germline): MNHNS, SASEGT. The CDR3 totals 14 residues. The chain's CDR3 is CASLRDRDPRTQYF. CDR3 coding DNA: TGTGCCAGCCTCCGGGACAGGGACCCTAGGACGCAGTATTTT.

This clonotype was counted only a few times. The chain carries TRBV4-2 and TRBJ1-4; D gene unclear. The CDR3 sequence is 13 residues long. Looked up from germline, CDR1 is LGHNA and CDR2 is YNFKEQ. Deletions cut 1 base from V and 8 bases from J, with 8 bases between. This chain's CDR3 is CASSQGREEKLFF. The CDR3 coding sequence is TGTGCCAGCAGCCAAGGCCGTGAGGAAAAACTGTTTTTT.

This clonotype was seen more than once but under ten times. The V call is TRBV7-6, the J call TRBJ2-7, with 8 bases matching TRBD1. The CDR3 runs to 15 residues. Germline V gene lookup returns CDR1 SGHVS and CDR2 FNYEAQ. With 0 bases clipped from V and 5 bases from J, the junction kept 6 bases outside the gene matches. CDR3 nucleotide sequence: TGTGCCAGCAGCTTAGCGCAGGGGGCGGTCCACGAGCAGTACGTC. It encodes CASSLAQGAVHEQYV.

This clonotype came up a few times. V is TRBV7-9 and J is TRBJ2-1; 8 bases line up with TRBD2. J gave up 7 bases and V 5 bases, and 16 bases lay outside the gene matches. The CDR3 length is 17 residues. The germline V gene has CDR1 SEHNR and CDR2 FQNEAQ (reference sequence). The CDR3 sequence is CASSQTWRGARRNEQFF. Here the CDR3 DNA reads TGTGCCAGCAGCCAGACGTGGCGGGGGGCCCGCCGGAATGAGCAGTTCTTC.

This clonotype was counted only a few times. The chain uses TRBV5-6 and TRBJ1-2, with 8 bases identical to TRBD1. V dropped 4 bases and J dropped 10; count of bases not matched to a gene: 12. The CDR3 runs 14 residues. CDR1 is SGHDT and CDR2 is YYEEEE in the germline V gene. The CDR3 sequence: CASSAGTGFRVYTF. The CDR3 DNA follows: TGTGCCAGCAGCGCAGGGACAGGTTTTAGGGTCTACACCTTC.

This clonotype was seen many times. This chain links TRBV29-1 with TRBJ2-1; TRBD1 might be the D (5 bases). Trimming removed 7 bases from V and 8 bases from J, with 18 bases in between. This CDR3 comprises 13 residues. Germline V gene data show CDR1 as SQVTM and CDR2 as ANQGSEA. The CDR3 DNA is TGCAGCGCAGGACAAAACCGGAGAGATGAGCAGTTCTTC. Residues: CSAGQNRRDEQFF.

This clonotype was counted ten times or more. The chain employs TRBV27 and TRBJ2-3, with no clear D. The germline V gene encodes CDR1 MNHEY and CDR2 SMNVEV (reference sequence). The CDR3 contains 13 residues. V shed 3 bases and J shed 6 bases, with 10 bases lying between them. CDR3 in amino acids: CASSFRLFDTQYF. The DNA of the CDR3 is TGTGCCAGCAGTTTCCGACTGTTTGATACGCAGTATTTT.

This clonotype was recorded many times. J is TRBJ2-1 and V is TRBV7-6; possible D gene TRBD1, 5 bases. The V gene lost 6 bases and the J gene lost 9 bases, with 18 bases spanning the gap. The CDR3 length is 14 residues. In germline, CDR1 is SGHVS, CDR2 FNYEAQ. CDR3 DNA sequence: TGTGCCAGCAGTTTGCTGAGCCCCCAGGGTGAGCAGTTCTTC. This sequence encodes CASSLLSPQGEQFF.

J is TRBJ2-7 and V is TRBV21-1; the table's D call, TRBD1, has no DNA check behind it. TRBV21-1 is annotated as a pseudogene. This CDR3 has 18 residues. The DNA for the CDR3 is TGTGCCAGCAGCAAAGGCCCTGTTTTCGGTTTGAACAGAGGGGAGCAGTACGTC. This codes for CASSKGPVFGLNRGEQYV.

This clonotype was found many times. The V gene is TRBV5-1, the J gene TRBJ2-2; unclear D gene. Germline V gives CDR1 SGHRS, CDR2 YFSETQ. CDR3 length: 14 residues. The V end was cut by 0 bases, the J end by 6 bases, with 9 bases between. CDR3 amino acids: CASSLADLAGELFF. CDR3 DNA sequence: TGCGCCAGCAGCTTGGCCGACCTTGCCGGGGAGCTGTTTTTT.

Ten or more counts support this clonotype. The gene calls are TRBV6-4 and TRBJ2-1; the match to TRBD2 covers 13 bases. Germline V gene data show CDR1 as MRHNA and CDR2 as SNTAGT. The CDR3 covers 15 residues. Losses at the gene ends were 4 bases for V and 5 bases for J; bases not matched to a gene: 2. Written as DNA, the CDR3 is TGTGCCAGCAGTGGGACTAGCGGGAGCCACAATGAGCAGTTCTTC. Translated, it gives CASSGTSGSHNEQFF.

This clonotype was observed a handful of times. The genes are TRBV10-3 and TRBJ1-5; D is unresolved. V lost 3 bases and J lost 4, with 7 bases in between. Germline V lookup: CDR1 ENHRY, CDR2 SYGVKD. The length of the CDR3 is 13 residues. The DNA of the CDR3 is TGTGCCATCAGTGACATGTTAAATCAGCCCCAGCATTTT. Protein product: CAISDMLNQPQHF.

This clonotype was observed many times. V and J are TRBV18 and TRBJ2-5, with 9 bases fitting TRBD1. This CDR3 comprises 16 residues. V trimming: 1 base; J trimming: 5 bases; junction bases outside the gene matches: 8. From germline, CDR1 is KGHSH and CDR2 LQKENI. In DNA form, the CDR3 reads TGTGCCAGCTCACCACTACGGACAGGGGTTTCGGAGACCCAGTACTTC. The encoded protein is CASSPLRTGVSETQYF.

This clonotype was picked up many times. This CDR3 reads CASSFRVNTDTQYF. CDR3 nucleotide sequence: TGTGCCAGCAGCTTCAGGGTTAACACAGATACGCAGTATTTT. The chain joins TRBV2 to TRBJ2-3; possible D gene TRBD1, 5 bases. Deletions cut 6 bases from V and 2 bases from J, with 12 bases between. The germline V gene encodes CDR1 SNHLY and CDR2 FYNNEI. This CDR3 comprises 14 residues.